Presented here are 21 T cell receptor beta chains from one specimen sequenced in a study of OX40 agonist ivuxolimab in advanced cancers. The protocol was immunoSEQ multiplex PCR, while the TCRdb copy is restricted to in-frame clones and leaves out a portion. The profile shows over 55,000 clones, roughly 84% of them singletons. The sequencing here drew on CD4+ or CD8+ T cells sorted from blood, taken in a trial of the OX40 agonist ivuxolimab. The origin of the receptors is an adult with an advanced solid tumor such as melanoma, head and neck, liver or kidney cancer.

The rearrangement links TRBV19 to TRBJ1-1; D might be TRBD1 (5 bases). The V end was cut by 5 bases, the J end by 7 bases, with 20 bases between. Germline V gene lookup returns CDR1 LNHDA and CDR2 SQIVND (reference sequence). The CDR3 runs 15 residues. CDR3 DNA sequence: TGTGCCAGTAGTGTAGTTGACAGCTCCACCATTGAAGCTTTCTTT. It codes for CASSVVDSSTIEAFF. Full variable domain (remainder filled in from reference TRBV19 and TRBJ1-1): DGGITQSPKYLFRKEGQNVTLSCEQNLNHDAMYWYRQDPGQGLRLIYYSQIVNDFQKGDIAEGYSVSREKKESFPLTVTSAQKNPTAFYLCASSVVDSSTIEAFFGQGTRLTVV.

The rearrangement joins TRBV5-1 to TRBJ2-3; D is unclear. The V gene's germline CDR1 is SGHRS and CDR2 YFSETQ. There are 14 residues in the CDR3. V was trimmed by 0 bases and J by 2 bases, leaving 7 bases between them. CDR3 sequence: CASSLGGYTDTQYF. The DNA of the CDR3 is TGCGCCAGCAGCTTGGGCGGCTACACAGATACGCAGTATTTT.

V is TRBV7-9 and J is TRBJ1-4, with D possibly matching TRBD1 (6 bases). The CDR3 length is 17 residues. V was shortened by 5 bases and J by 4 bases, with 20 bases between the two germline ends. Germline V gene data show CDR1 as SEHNR and CDR2 as FQNEAQ (reference sequence). The CDR3 DNA is TGTGCCAGCAGCCGTACGGGGGGCGCCTACATTAATGAAAAACTGTTTTTT. This codes for CASSRTGGAYINEKLFF. Full variable domain (outside the CDR3, taken from reference TRBV7-9 and TRBJ1-4): DTGVSQNPRHKITKRGQNVTFRCDPISEHNRLYWYRQTLGQGPEFLTYFQNEAQLEKSRLLSDRFSAERPKGSFSTLEIQRTEQGDSAMYLCASSRTGGAYINEKLFFGSGTQLSVL.

This clone has a single count. This chain connects TRBV19 to TRBJ2-1; TRBD2 aligns across 7 bases. The ends lost 3 bases at V and 5 bases at J; junction bases unmatched: 10. The CDR3 totals 16 residues. Germline loops: CDR1 LNHDA, CDR2 SQIVND (reference sequence). CDR3 sequence (DNA): TGTGCCAGTAGTATTTATTTGGAGCGGGATCACAATGAGCAGTTCTTC. This translates into CASSIYLERDHNEQFF.

The gene calls are TRBV11-2 and TRBJ1-1; weak D call: TRBD1 (6 bases). CDR1 is SGHAT and CDR2 is FQNNGV in the germline V gene. Trimming took 5 bases from V and 0 from J, leaving 13 bases between them. The CDR3 is 15 amino acids. The CDR3 is CASSLTTGMNTEAFF. DNA for the CDR3: TGTGCCAGCAGCCTAACAACAGGGATGAACACTGAAGCTTTCTTT.

V is TRBV28 and J is TRBJ1-2; a weak D match, TRBD1 (6 bases). V was trimmed by 10 bases and J by 6 bases, leaving 21 bases between them. CDR1 and CDR2 (germline): MDHEN, SYDVKM. The length of the CDR3 is 14 residues. This CDR3 is CATSRAGDYDGYTF. CDR3 DNA sequence: TGTGCCACCTCCAGGGCAGGGGACTATGATGGCTACACCTTC.

V is TRBV14 and J is TRBJ1-1, with 8 bases that match TRBD1. Germline CDR1 SGHDN, CDR2 FVKESK. J lost 2 bases, V lost 4 bases, and 9 bases had no gene match. The CDR3 contains 16 residues. The CDR3 protein is CASSRKLGQGNTEAFF. CDR3 bases: TGTGCCAGCAGCCGCAAACTTGGACAGGGAAACACTGAAGCTTTCTTT.

The chain employs TRBV27 and TRBJ2-3, with 11 bases fitting TRBD2. The V gene end was trimmed by 8 bases and the J gene end by 2 bases; junction bases not matched to a gene: 3. This CDR3 spans 14 amino acids. Per germline, CDR1 MNHEY and CDR2 SMNVEV (reference sequence). CDR3 sequence (DNA): TGTGCCAGCGGGACTAGCGGATACACAGATACGCAGTATTTT. Its protein is CASGTSGYTDTQYF.

Here the CDR3 reads CATLGTGRNGAQHF. CDR3 nucleotides: TGTGCCACCCTCGGGACAGGTCGCAATGGGGCCCAGCATTTT. The chain links TRBV19 to TRBJ1-5; the match to TRBD1 covers 8 bases. CDR3 size: 14 residues. V lost 10 bases and J lost 11; bases outside the gene matches: 16. Per germline, CDR1 LNHDA and CDR2 SQIVND (reference sequence).

The rearrangement joins TRBV2 to TRBJ1-3; 9 nucleotides match TRBD1. CDR3 length: 15 residues. Unmatched junction bases numbered 3, after V lost 6 bases and J lost 0 bases. Germline V CDR1 and CDR2: SNHLY, FYNNEI. The CDR3 DNA reads TGTGCCAGCAGCCTGGGACAGGGCTCTGGAAACACCATATATTTT. Translating it yields CASSLGQGSGNTIYF. Full variable domain (remainder filled in from reference TRBV2 and TRBJ1-3): EPEVTQTPSHQVTQMGQEVILRCVPISNHLYFYWYRQILGQKVEFLVSFYNNEISEKSEIFDDQFSVERPDGSNFTLKIRSTKLEDSAMYFCASSLGQGSGNTIYFGEGSWLTVV.

V is TRBV7-2 and J is TRBJ2-5; TRBD1 aligns across 9 bases. The J call may be faulty, since TRBJ2-7 better matches the DNA end. There are 16 residues in the CDR3. Germline V gene sequence: CDR1 SGHTA, CDR2 FQGNSA. The CDR3 loop reads CASSPPTGTGIYEQYF. CDR3 coding DNA: TGTGCCAGCAGCCCCCCTACCGGGACAGGGATCTACGAGCAGTACTTC.

As DNA, the CDR3 is TGTGCCAGCAGTCGGGGACCAGCGAACACCGGGGAGCTGTTTTTT. Residues: CASSRGPANTGELFF. The chain employs TRBV6-5 and TRBJ2-2; D is possibly TRBD1 or TRBD2 (5 bases each). Germline lookup yields CDR1 MNHEY and CDR2 SVGAGI. V lost 5 bases and J lost 0, with 10 bases in between. The CDR3 runs 15 residues.

The chain carries TRBV2 and TRBJ2-7; 13 positions agree with TRBD2. CDR3 length equals 15 residues. Trimming at V came to 11 bases and at J to 6 bases, leaving 13 bases not matched to a gene. Germline lookup yields CDR1 SNHLY and CDR2 FYNNEI. CDR3: CAGKLAGGRHGEQYF. For the CDR3, the DNA is TGTGCCGGCAAACTAGCGGGGGGGCGTCACGGCGAGCAGTACTTC.

J is TRBJ1-5 and V is TRBV9, with D perhaps matching TRBD1 (6 bases). Germline assignment: CDR1 SGDLS and CDR2 YYNGEE. This CDR3 spans 16 amino acids. Deletions cut 4 bases from V and 1 base from J, with 15 bases between. CDR3 residues: CASSPGAGASNQPQHF. Written as DNA, the CDR3 is TGTGCCAGCAGCCCCGGGGCAGGGGCGAGCAATCAGCCCCAGCATTTT. The entire variable domain, with the rest obtained from reference TRBV9 and TRBJ1-5, is as follows: DSGVTQTPKHLITATGQRVTLRCSPRSGDLSVYWYQQSLDQGLQFLIQYYNGEERAKGNILERFSAQQFPDLHSELNLSSLELGDSALYFCASSPGAGASNQPQHFGDGTRLSIL.

This chain links TRBV25-1 with TRBJ2-7, with TRBD1 identical over 7 bases. V was pared by 9 bases and J by 7 bases, with 15 bases of the junction left unmatched. The CDR3 length is 14 residues. Germline values: CDR1 MGHDK, CDR2 SYGVNS. The CDR3 coding sequence is TGTGCCAGTTCACGACAGGGCCCCATGGGGGAGCAGTACTTC. It codes for CASSRQGPMGEQYF.

The table lists this clone with a count of one. The rearrangement links TRBV5-1 to TRBJ1-4; TRBD1 matches 7 bases. This CDR3 has 14 amino acids. CDR1 is SGHRS and CDR2 is YFSETQ in the germline V gene. Trimming cost V 2 bases and J 8 bases; bases outside gene matches: 6. The CDR3 nucleotides read TGCGCCAGCAGCTTTAACAGGGGAGAGGAAAAACTGTTTTTT. Its protein product is CASSFNRGEEKLFF.

This chain uses TRBV4-1 with TRBJ2-2, with D tentatively TRBD1 (5 bases). The CDR3 length is 16 residues. The germline V and J ends were trimmed by 5 bases and 1 base, with 14 bases remaining between them. Germline assignment: CDR1 MGHRA and CDR2 YSYEKL. This CDR3 is CASSARTGQNTGELFF. The DNA of the CDR3 is TGCGCCAGCAGCGCACGTACCGGACAGAACACCGGGGAGCTGTTTTTT.

The chain uses TRBV19 and TRBJ1-5; D remains ambiguous. Trimming cost V 3 bases and J 2 bases, with 17 bases left between them. Germline-derived CDR1 and CDR2 are LNHDA and SQIVND (reference sequence). The CDR3 sequence is 17 residues long. The CDR3 reads CASSIGRALSGNQPQHF. The CDR3 coding sequence is TGTGCCAGTAGTATTGGGCGGGCCTTAAGTGGCAATCAGCCCCAGCATTTT.

V and J are TRBV18 and TRBJ2-7; D is ambiguous. The CDR3 runs to 14 residues. Germline V lookup: CDR1 KGHSH, CDR2 LQKENI. The V and J ends lost 2 bases and 1 base respectively, with 9 bases between them. CDR3 protein: CASSPGTASYEQYF. The CDR3 DNA sequence: TGTGCCAGCTCACCAGGTACAGCTTCCTACGAGCAGTACTTC.

The rearrangement links TRBV7-3 to TRBJ1-5; no reliable D call. Germline CDR1 reads SGHTA; CDR2 reads FQGTGA. The CDR3 length is 13 residues. Between the trimmed V and J ends, which lost 1 base and 3 bases, there was a span of 4 bases. The CDR3 bases are TGTGCCAGCAGCTTAAGCCCCAATCAGCCCCAGCATTTT. Its protein is CASSLSPNQPQHF.

V is TRBV11-2 and J is TRBJ2-7; D is ambiguous. V was clipped by 2 bases and J by 3 bases, with 2 bases between them. The CDR3 runs to 11 residues. CDR1 SGHAT and CDR2 FQNNGV come from the germline V gene. CDR3 DNA: TGTGCCAGCAGCTTATACTACGAGCAGTACTTC. Amino acid sequence: CASSLYYEQYF.